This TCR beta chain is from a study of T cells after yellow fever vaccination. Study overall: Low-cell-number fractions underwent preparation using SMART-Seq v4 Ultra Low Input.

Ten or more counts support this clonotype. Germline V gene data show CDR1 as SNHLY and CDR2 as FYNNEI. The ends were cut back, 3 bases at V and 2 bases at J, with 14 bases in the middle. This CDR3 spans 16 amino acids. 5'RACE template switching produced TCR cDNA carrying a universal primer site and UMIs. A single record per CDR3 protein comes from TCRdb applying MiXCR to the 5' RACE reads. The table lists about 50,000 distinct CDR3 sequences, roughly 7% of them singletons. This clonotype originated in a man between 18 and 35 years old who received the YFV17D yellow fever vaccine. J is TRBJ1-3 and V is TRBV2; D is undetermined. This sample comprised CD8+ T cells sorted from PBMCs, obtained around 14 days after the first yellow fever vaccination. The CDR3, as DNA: TGTGCCAGCAGTGAGAGCAGAACCATGACTGGAAACACCATATATTTT. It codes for CASSESRTMTGNTIYF.